This T cell receptor (beta chain) was profiled in a study of CD4 and CD8 cells across lung adenocarcinoma regions. The patients had localized lung adenocarcinoma, a non-small cell subtype. Concerning this clonotype itself: An end of the junction does not agree with germline; a read error may underlie this.

CDR1 MNHNS and CDR2 SASEGT come from the germline V gene. The CDR3 contains 16 residues. TCRdb re-analysed the PCR reads in MiXCR, keeping a single row per CDR3 protein. The sample has more than 10,000 distinct CDR3 sequences; less than 60% are singletons. This TCR came from a female donor with lung adenocarcinoma. The CD4 and CD8 labels of this study may be unreliable. Sequencing input: CD8+ T cells from the margin of a lung tumor. This chain links TRBV6-1 with TRBJ2-4, with TRBD1 matching 7 bases. The DNA of the CDR3 is TGTGCCAGCAGTCCTAGGGGGCACTCAGCCAAAAACACTCAGTATTTC. Translation gives CASSPRGHSAKNTQYF.